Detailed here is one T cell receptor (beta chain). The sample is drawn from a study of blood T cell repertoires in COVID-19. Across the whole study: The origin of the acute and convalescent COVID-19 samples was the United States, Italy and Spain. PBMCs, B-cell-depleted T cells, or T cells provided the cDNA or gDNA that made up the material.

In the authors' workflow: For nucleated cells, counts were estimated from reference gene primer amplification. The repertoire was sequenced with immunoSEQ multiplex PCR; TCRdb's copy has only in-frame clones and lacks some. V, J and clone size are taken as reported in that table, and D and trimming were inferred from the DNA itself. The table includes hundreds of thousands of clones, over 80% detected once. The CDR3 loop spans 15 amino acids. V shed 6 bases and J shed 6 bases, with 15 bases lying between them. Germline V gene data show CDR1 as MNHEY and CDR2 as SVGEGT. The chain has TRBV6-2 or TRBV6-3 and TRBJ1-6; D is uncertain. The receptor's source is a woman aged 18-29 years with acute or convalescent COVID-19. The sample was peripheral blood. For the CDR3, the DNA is TGTGCCAGCAGCCCTGCCGCGGCAGCTAATTCACCCCTCCACTTT. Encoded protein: CASSPAAAANSPLHF.